A selection of T cell receptor beta chains follows, all from one sample in a study of T cell changes during pregnancy in multiple sclerosis. Profiling relied on immunoSEQ multiplex PCR, and the TCRdb table lists in-frame clones only, not all of them. The data contain tens of thousands of clones, 88% of them seen just once; the ten biggest clones take up under 7.5%. Sequenced here: CD8+ T cells from peripheral blood mononuclear cells, sampled in the third trimester of pregnancy. These receptor sequences come from a female donor with multiple sclerosis, enrolled in a pregnancy study. Each CDR3 is given with its conserved first and last residue. D genes are given only for firm matches. A clone size is listed for some rows: how often the clone was seen (once, few, many), or a class if it is expanded.

cdr3_aa: CASSQGPINRAPKDEQYF
cdr3_nt: TGCGCCAGCAGCCAAGGGCCCATTAACAGGGCCCCCAAGGACGAGCAGTACTTC
clone_size: -
v_call: TRBV4-1
d_call: -
j_call: TRBJ2-7

cdr3_aa: CASSLRRCDGPYEQYF
cdr3_nt: TGTGCCAGCAGCTTGAGGAGGTGCGATGGTCCCTACGAGCAGTACTTC
clone_size: -
v_call: TRBV5-7
d_call: -
j_call: TRBJ2-7

cdr3_aa: CASSLDYSEQYF
cdr3_nt: TGTGCCAGCAGCTTGGACTATTCCGAGCAGTACTTC
clone_size: few
v_call: TRBV5-4
d_call: -
j_call: TRBJ2-7

cdr3_aa: CASSPRTGSLEKLFF
cdr3_nt: TGTGCCAGCAGTCCTAGGACAGGGTCTCTGGAAAAACTGTTTTTT
clone_size: once
v_call: TRBV2
d_call: TRBD1
j_call: TRBJ1-4

cdr3_aa: CASSSGYEQYF
cdr3_nt: TGCGCCAGCTCGAGCGGCTACGAGCAGTACTTC
clone_size: -
v_call: TRBV10-2
d_call: -
j_call: TRBJ2-7

cdr3_aa: CASSFSGKAYGYTF
cdr3_nt: TGCGCCAGCAGCTTTTCGGGTAAGGCCTATGGCTACACCTTC
clone_size: -
v_call: TRBV5-1
d_call: -
j_call: TRBJ1-2

cdr3_aa: CASSDSGNSHTGELFF
cdr3_nt: TGTGCCAGCAGTGATTCAGGGAATAGTCACACCGGGGAGCTGTTTTTT
clone_size: few
v_call: TRBV6-1
d_call: -
j_call: TRBJ2-2

cdr3_aa: CASSSGQDTMYNEQFF
cdr3_nt: TGTGCCAGCAGCTCGGGACAGGATACAATGTACAATGAGCAGTTCTTC
clone_size: -
v_call: TRBV7-3
d_call: TRBD1
j_call: TRBJ2-1

cdr3_aa: CASSLLTGVEQYF
cdr3_nt: TGTGCCAGCAGCTTATTAACAGGGGTCGAGCAGTACTTC
clone_size: -
v_call: TRBV7-2
d_call: TRBD1
j_call: TRBJ2-7

cdr3_aa: CASSERGYNEQFF
cdr3_nt: TGTGCCAGCAGCGAAAGGGGTTACAATGAGCAGTTCTTC
clone_size: -
v_call: TRBV11-2
d_call: -
j_call: TRBJ2-1

cdr3_aa: CASSLADWTQYF
cdr3_nt: TGTGCCAGCAGCTTGGCCGACTGGACGCAGTATTTT
clone_size: -
v_call: TRBV5-6
d_call: -
j_call: TRBJ2-3

cdr3_aa: CASSQDRGGPDTQYF
cdr3_nt: TGCGCCAGCAGCCAAGACCGAGGAGGTCCAGATACGCAGTATTTT
clone_size: -
v_call: TRBV4-3
d_call: -
j_call: TRBJ2-3

cdr3_aa: CASSTYGIAHTEAFF
cdr3_nt: TGTGCCAGTAGTACATACGGGATCGCCCACACTGAAGCTTTCTTT
clone_size: -
v_call: TRBV19
d_call: -
j_call: TRBJ1-1

cdr3_aa: CASSLGQGGWFYGYTF
cdr3_nt: TGCGCCAGCAGCCTTGGACAGGGTGGTTGGTTCTATGGCTACACCTTC
clone_size: -
v_call: TRBV4-3
d_call: TRBD1
j_call: TRBJ1-2

cdr3_aa: CASSPGRAYEQYF
cdr3_nt: TGTGCCAGCAGCCCGGGCAGGGCCTACGAGCAGTACTTC
clone_size: -
v_call: TRBV2
d_call: -
j_call: TRBJ2-7

cdr3_aa: CASSLASEDYGYTF
cdr3_nt: TGTGCCAGCAGCTTGGCTTCAGAGGACTATGGCTACACCTTC
clone_size: -
v_call: TRBV5-6
d_call: -
j_call: TRBJ1-2

cdr3_aa: CASSPSGGRNEQYF
cdr3_nt: TGTGCCAGCAGCCCTAGCGGGGGAAGAAACGAGCAGTACTTC
clone_size: -
v_call: TRBV7-9
d_call: TRBD2
j_call: TRBJ2-7

cdr3_aa: CASSQDGKGTIYNEQFF
cdr3_nt: TGTGCCAGCAGCCAAGATGGTAAGGGGACAATCTACAATGAGCAGTTCTTC
clone_size: once
v_call: TRBV4-2
d_call: -
j_call: TRBJ2-1

cdr3_aa: CASSRPGLAGGETQYF
cdr3_nt: TGTGCCAGCAGCCGACCGGGACTAGCGGGGGGGGAGACCCAGTACTTC
clone_size: -
v_call: TRBV21-1
d_call: -
j_call: TRBJ2-5

cdr3_aa: CASSFNRRDEQYF
cdr3_nt: TGTGCCAGCAGCTTCAACCGGAGGGACGAGCAGTACTTC
clone_size: -
v_call: TRBV13
d_call: -
j_call: TRBJ2-7

cdr3_aa: CASSYTTGSSGNTIYF
cdr3_nt: TGTGCCAGCAGCTATACGACAGGGAGCTCTGGAAACACCATATATTTT
clone_size: -
v_call: TRBV7-9
d_call: TRBD1
j_call: TRBJ1-3

cdr3_aa: CASGAGGESYEQYF
cdr3_nt: TGTGCCAGCGGGGCAGGGGGCGAAAGCTACGAGCAGTACTTC
clone_size: -
v_call: TRBV6-5
d_call: TRBD1
j_call: TRBJ2-7

cdr3_aa: CASSPSDSGELFF
cdr3_nt: TGCGCCAGCAGCCCCTCGGACAGCGGGGAGCTGTTTTTT
clone_size: -
v_call: TRBV4-3
d_call: -
j_call: TRBJ2-2

cdr3_aa: CASRSQGWAEAFF
cdr3_nt: TGTGCCAGCAGGTCTCAGGGGTGGGCTGAAGCTTTCTTT
clone_size: -
v_call: TRBV6-5
d_call: -
j_call: TRBJ1-1

cdr3_aa: CASSRGGGFNTGELFF
cdr3_nt: TGCGCCAGCAGCCGAGGGGGGGGGTTCAACACCGGGGAGCTGTTTTTT
clone_size: -
v_call: TRBV4-1
d_call: -
j_call: TRBJ2-2

cdr3_aa: CASSLTTGSAAGELFF
cdr3_nt: TGTGCCAGCAGCTTAACGACTGGGTCTGCTGCCGGGGAGCTGTTTTTT
clone_size: once
v_call: TRBV7-9
d_call: -
j_call: TRBJ2-2

cdr3_aa: CASSAHPGTGGYGYTF
cdr3_nt: TGTGCCAGCAGCGCACATCCCGGGACAGGGGGCTATGGCTACACCTTC
clone_size: -
v_call: TRBV9
d_call: TRBD1
j_call: TRBJ1-2

cdr3_aa: CASKVAGGGTDTQYF
cdr3_nt: TGTGCCAGCAAGGTAGCGGGGGGCGGCACAGATACGCAGTATTTT
clone_size: -
v_call: TRBV28
d_call: TRBD2
j_call: TRBJ2-3

cdr3_aa: CASSFRVSSYNSPLHF
cdr3_nt: TGCGCCAGCAGCTTCAGGGTCAGCTCCTATAATTCACCCCTCCACTTT
clone_size: -
v_call: TRBV5-1
d_call: -
j_call: TRBJ1-6

cdr3_aa: CASSYGQGGEAFF
cdr3_nt: TGTGCCAGCAGCTACGGACAGGGGGGTGAAGCTTTCTTT
clone_size: -
v_call: TRBV7-8
d_call: TRBD1
j_call: TRBJ1-1

cdr3_aa: CASSFLLAGWDVEQFF
cdr3_nt: TGTGCCAGCAGCTTCCTACTAGCGGGGTGGGATGTCGAGCAGTTCTTC
clone_size: once
v_call: TRBV11-2
d_call: TRBD2
j_call: TRBJ2-1

cdr3_aa: CASSQVGNTGELFF
cdr3_nt: TGCGCCAGCAGCCAAGTGGGCAACACCGGGGAGCTGTTTTTT
clone_size: few
v_call: TRBV4-1
d_call: -
j_call: TRBJ2-2

cdr3_aa: CASSPPRGRGGSYEQYF
cdr3_nt: TGTGCCAGCAGCCCCCCCAGGGGGCGGGGGGGCTCCTACGAGCAGTACTTC
clone_size: -
v_call: TRBV7-2
d_call: -
j_call: TRBJ2-7

cdr3_aa: CASSLMGLAKNIQYF
cdr3_nt: TGTGCCAGCAGTTTGATGGGGCTAGCCAAAAACATTCAGTACTTC
clone_size: -
v_call: TRBV28
d_call: -
j_call: TRBJ2-4

cdr3_aa: CASSLGRNGIQPQHF
cdr3_nt: TGTGCCAGCAGCTTAGGCAGGAATGGAATTCAGCCCCAGCATTTT
clone_size: once
v_call: TRBV7-2
d_call: -
j_call: TRBJ1-5

cdr3_aa: CASSLVARFDEQYF
cdr3_nt: TGTGCCAGCAGCTTAGTGGCCAGGTTTGACGAGCAGTACTTC
clone_size: -
v_call: TRBV7-6
d_call: -
j_call: TRBJ2-7

cdr3_aa: CASSLAPRLQFGNTIYF
cdr3_nt: TGTGCCAGCAGCCTAGCTCCCCGATTACAGTTTGGAAACACCATATATTTT
clone_size: -
v_call: TRBV11-2
d_call: -
j_call: TRBJ1-3

cdr3_aa: CASSQDPSGGQETQYF
cdr3_nt: TGTGCCAGCAGCCAAGATCCCAGCGGGGGTCAAGAGACCCAGTACTTC
clone_size: -
v_call: TRBV4-2
d_call: TRBD2
j_call: TRBJ2-5

cdr3_aa: CSAPIIRTVQFF
cdr3_nt: TGCAGCGCTCCCATTATCCGGACAGTGCAGTTCTTC
clone_size: -
v_call: TRBV29-1
d_call: -
j_call: TRBJ2-1